The 25 T cell receptor beta chains below come from one sample, sequenced in a study of blood T cell repertoires in COVID-19. The data were produced by immunoSEQ multiplex PCR, yet TCRdb's version contains in-frame clones alone and is incomplete. The data hold 230,000 or so clones, with approximately 92% observed a single time. The sequencing sample was made of peripheral blood. Receptors were obtained from a woman aged 40 to 50 who had recovered from COVID-19.

V and J are TRBV29-1 and TRBJ2-1; the match to TRBD1 covers 8 bases. Trimming took 6 bases from V and 0 from J; bases not matched to a gene: 1. Per the germline V gene, CDR1 is SQVTM and CDR2 is ANQGSEA. The CDR3 has 13 amino acids. CDR3: CSVDRVSYNEQFF. Written as DNA, the CDR3 is TGCAGCGTGGACAGGGTCTCCTACAATGAGCAGTTCTTC.

The chain recombines TRBV21-1 with TRBJ2-7; the table's D call of TRBD2 was not tested on the DNA. TRBV21-1 is marked as a pseudogene. This CDR3 region has 16 residues. CDR3 DNA: TGTGCCAGTTTGCCGAGGACTAGCGGGAGTGCCTACGAGCAGTACGTC. It codes for CASLPRTSGSAYEQYV.

The chain recombines TRBV4-3 with TRBJ2-1; 7 positions match TRBD2. Germline trimming cut 1 base from V and 3 bases from J; bases unmatched to any gene: 9. Per the germline V gene, CDR1 is LGHNA and CDR2 is YSLEER. CDR3 size: 17 residues. CDR3 sequence (DNA): TGCGCCAGCAGCCAAGGACTAACGCGGGAGAGCTACAATGAGCAGTTCTTC. It encodes CASSQGLTRESYNEQFF.

This clone occurred a few times. CDR3 amino acids: CASSQVRVGGNSPLHF. The CDR3 region has the DNA TGTGCCAGCAGCCAAGTTAGGGTAGGGGGAAATTCACCCCTCCACTTT. The rearrangement links TRBV3-1 (or the pseudogene TRBV3-2) to TRBJ1-6; tentative D call: TRBD1 (6 bases). This CDR3 is 16 amino acids long. Germline V lookup: CDR1 LGHDT, CDR2 YNNKEL (reference sequence). The germline V and J ends were trimmed by 1 base and 7 bases, with 14 bases remaining between them.

The rearrangement uses TRBV24-1 and TRBJ2-5; D may be TRBD2 (7 bases). V was shortened by 5 bases and J by 6 bases, with 15 bases between the two germline ends. CDR1 and CDR2 from the germline V gene are KGHDR and SFDVKD. The CDR3 extends over 14 amino acids. CDR3 loop: CATSGPGGRKTQYF. DNA for the CDR3: TGTGCCACCAGTGGGCCCGGGGGGCGGAAGACCCAGTACTTC.

This chain connects TRBV4-2 to TRBJ2-1, with 16 bases aligning to TRBD2. CDR1 and CDR2 (germline): LGHNA, YNFKEQ. V trimming: 2 bases; J trimming: 4 bases; junction bases outside the gene matches: 5. This CDR3 has 18 amino acids. The CDR3 loop is CASSQTGTSGGVYNEQFF. The CDR3 region has the DNA TGTGCCAGCAGCCAAACCGGGACTAGCGGGGGGGTTTACAATGAGCAGTTCTTC.

The chain recombines TRBV9 with TRBJ2-3; D is ambiguous. V was trimmed by 3 bases and J by 2 bases, leaving 13 bases between them. CDR3 length: 15 amino acids. Germline lookup yields CDR1 SGDLS and CDR2 YYNGEE. Here the CDR3 DNA reads TGTGCCAGCAGCGCTAGTAGGCAAAACACAGATACGCAGTATTTT. It is translated as CASSASRQNTDTQYF.

This chain connects TRBV6-5 to TRBJ2-7, with TRBD1 as a possible D gene (6 bases). The CDR3 contains 16 residues. V gave up 0 bases and J gave up 3 bases, with 15 bases separating them. The germline CDR1 and CDR2 sequences are MNHEY and SVGAGI. The DNA for the CDR3 is TGTGCCAGCAGTTACTCGACCCCGGGACACCACTACGAGCAGTACTTC. Translating it yields CASSYSTPGHHYEQYF.

The chain has TRBV28 and TRBJ1-2; D uncertain. Germline V gene data show CDR1 as MDHEN and CDR2 as SYDVKM. Trimming stripped 6 bases from V and 6 bases from J, with 17 bases between. CDR3 length: 14 residues. The CDR3 region is CASSSHSVSNGYTF. For the CDR3, the DNA is TGTGCCAGCAGCTCCCATTCTGTGAGCAATGGCTACACCTTC.

This chain joins TRBV20-1 and TRBJ1-5; D gene uncertain. The V end lost 3 bases, the J end lost 4 bases, and 10 bases lay between the germline ends. The V gene's germline CDR1 is DFQATT and CDR2 SNEGSKA (reference sequence). This CDR3 spans 13 amino acids. This CDR3 is CSASRGTNQPQHF. The CDR3, as DNA: TGCAGTGCTAGTCGAGGTACGAATCAGCCCCAGCATTTT.

This chain connects TRBV6-5 to TRBJ2-5; TRBD1 matches at 7 bases. Trimming cost V 0 bases and J 3 bases; bases outside gene matches: 7. Germline V lookup: CDR1 MNHEY, CDR2 SVGAGI. The CDR3 consists of 16 residues. The CDR3 loop is CASSYSTATGEETQYF. Here the CDR3 DNA reads TGTGCCAGCAGTTACTCGACGGCCACAGGGGAAGAGACCCAGTACTTC.

J is TRBJ1-6 and V is TRBV30, with a weak D call TRBD1 (6 bases). Germline lookup yields CDR1 GTSNPN and CDR2 SVGIG (reference sequence). This CDR3 region has 15 residues. Trimming pared 4 bases from V and 5 bases from J, leaving 15 bases between. The CDR3 DNA sequence: TGTGCCTGGAAGATCAGGACAGTCAATAATTCACCCCTCCACTTT. This translates into CAWKIRTVNNSPLHF.

The chain has TRBV14 and TRBJ1-1, with 9 bases identical to TRBD1. Germline CDR1 and CDR2: SGHDN and FVKESK. Unmatched junction bases numbered 2, after V lost 1 base and J lost 11 bases. The CDR3 covers 12 residues. In DNA form, the CDR3 reads TGTGCCAGCAGCCAAGCGGGGACAGGGGCTTTCTTT. Translated, it gives CASSQAGTGAFF.

A remark on this clone: A junction boundary mismatches the germline segment, possibly from a read error. J is TRBJ2-1 and V is TRBV7-9; possible D gene TRBD1, 6 bases. Germline CDR1 is SEHNR and CDR2 is FQNEAQ (reference sequence). The CDR3 has 13 amino acids. As DNA, the CDR3 is TGTGCCAGCAGCGTTAGCGCGCAGGGGCCTACGGTCTTC. This translates into CASSVSAQGPTVF.

This clone was recorded once. As DNA, the CDR3 is TGTGCCAGCAGTCCTCGGGACTTTACCTACGAGCAGTACGTC. It is translated as CASSPRDFTYEQYV. The chain recombines TRBV27 with TRBJ2-7, with a tentative D call TRBD2 (6 bases). This CDR3 spans 14 amino acids. Germline-derived CDR1 and CDR2 are MNHEY and SMNVEV (reference sequence). Trimming removed 5 bases at V and 2 bases at J, with 13 bases between.

V and J are TRBV2 and TRBJ2-1; TRBD1 matches 11 bases. Per the germline V gene, CDR1 is SNHLY and CDR2 is FYNNEI. With V trimmed by 11 bases and J by 0 bases, 12 bases remained unmatched. The CDR3 sequence is 17 residues long. The CDR3 sequence is CAGSRDRGMSSYNEQFF. For the CDR3, the DNA is TGTGCCGGGTCCCGGGACAGGGGGATGAGCTCCTACAATGAGCAGTTCTTC.

The V and J genes are TRBV11-2 and TRBJ2-3, with no clear D. The CDR3 has 14 amino acids. V was clipped by 1 base and J by 6 bases, with 11 bases between them. CDR1 and CDR2 (germline): SGHAT, FQNNGV. The CDR3 DNA sequence: TGTGCCAGCAGCTTAGGCGCCGGGTGGGATACGCAGTATTTT. Its translation is CASSLGAGWDTQYF.

The chain couples TRBV7-2 to TRBJ2-4; TRBD2 aligns across 11 bases. The germline CDR1 and CDR2 sequences are SGHTA and FQGNSA. The CDR3 has 18 residues. With 1 base clipped from V and 0 bases from J, the junction kept 5 bases outside the gene matches. CDR3 loop: CASSLDLAGGLAKNIQYF. The CDR3 coding sequence is TGTGCCAGCAGCTTAGACCTAGCGGGGGGTCTAGCCAAAAACATTCAGTACTTC. Using reference TRBV7-2 and TRBJ2-4 for the parts outside the CDR3, the full variable domain is GAGVSQSPSNKVTEKGKDVELRCDPISGHTALYWYRQSLGQGLEFLIYFQGNSAPDKSGLPSDRFSAERTGGSVSTLTIQRTQQEDSAVYLCASSLDLAGGLAKNIQYFGAGTRLSVL.

A single count supports this clone. The rearrangement uses TRBV2 and TRBJ2-3; 8 bases match TRBD2. This CDR3 comprises 15 residues. The germline CDR1 and CDR2 sequences are SNHLY and FYNNEI. V shed 7 bases and J 5 bases; nucleotides not matched to a gene: 11. The CDR3 DNA reads as TGTGCCAGCACGAAGGCTAGCGGGTTTGGAGATACGCAGTATTTT. It encodes CASTKASGFGDTQYF.

The chain is built from TRBV10-2 and TRBJ2-5; 7 bases align to TRBD2. Germline V gives CDR1 WSHSY, CDR2 SAAADI. The CDR3 covers 14 residues. J gave up 5 bases and V 6 bases, and 9 bases lay outside the gene matches. CDR3 bases: TGCGCCAGCAGAGACTGGGCGGGAGTGGAGACCCAGTACTTC. Its protein product is CASRDWAGVETQYF.

This chain joins TRBV30 and TRBJ1-6; a weak D match, TRBD1 (6 bases). The V end was cut by 4 bases, the J end by 6 bases, with 16 bases between. Germline V CDR1 and CDR2: GTSNPN, SVGIG (reference sequence). This CDR3 is 15 amino acids long. CDR3 in DNA: TGTGCCTGGAACGACGACAGGATCTTTAATTCACCCCTCCACTTT. Translation gives CAWNDDRIFNSPLHF.

The chain employs TRBV4-1 and TRBJ2-7; D uncertain. The CDR3 is made up of 14 amino acids. Germline CDR1 reads MGHRA; CDR2 reads YSYEKL. V was shortened by 1 base and J by 6 bases, with 13 bases between the two germline ends. CDR3 sequence (DNA): TGCGCCAGCAGCCAAGTGGCCGGCCTAGGCGAGCAGTACGTC. This sequence encodes CASSQVAGLGEQYV.

The sample holds one count of this clone. CDR3: CASSDSSGQGTGANVLTF. The DNA for the CDR3 is TGTGCCAGCAGTGACTCGAGCGGACAGGGGACAGGGGCCAACGTCCTGACTTTC. This chain uses TRBV6-4 with TRBJ2-6; 9 bases match TRBD1. V lost 0 bases, J lost 4 bases, and 7 bases stayed unmatched. Germline CDR1 reads MRHNA; CDR2 reads SNTAGT. The CDR3 is made up of 18 amino acids.

This clone was detected only once. This sequence joins TRBV7-8 and TRBJ1-2, with D tentatively TRBD1 (5 bases). Germline assignment: CDR1 SGHVS and CDR2 FQNEAQ. The CDR3 has 16 residues. Trimming took 0 bases from V and 2 from J, leaving 13 bases between them. The CDR3, as DNA: TGTGCCAGCAGCTTAGCTTTTACAGGCGAGAACTATGGCTACACCTTC. Amino acids: CASSLAFTGENYGYTF.

CDR3 sequence: CASIGSPLTPQHF. For the CDR3, the DNA is TGTGCCAGTATTGGGAGTCCGTTGACGCCCCAGCATTTT. The chain joins TRBV19 to TRBJ1-5; D is uncertain. This CDR3 spans 13 amino acids. CDR1 is LNHDA and CDR2 is SQIVND in the germline V gene (reference sequence). V gave up 7 bases and J gave up 9 bases, with 16 bases separating them.